The next 23 T cell receptor beta chains were all read from a single sample in a study of blood T cells in healthy people across ages (dated by TCRdb to between 2015 and 2017). The library was built by means of 5' RACE. The sample was run on an Illumina HiSeq 2500. The second PCR ran for roughly 6 to 11 cycles and used a J-beta primer mix along with a sample-barcoded 5' primer. Through fastp at Q25 and MiXCR, TCRdb rebuilt clones from the public reads, retaining in-frame beta chains. Each entry is one CDR3 protein sequence, shown with its most common DNA and genes. This sample is represented by about 1,400,000 distinct CDR3 sequences; approximately 38% of them were singletons. Clones ranked in the top ten supply roughly 7.7% of the sample. The specimen sequenced was blood. These receptors came from a woman aged 18-29 years in good health.

This chain links TRBV5-1 with TRBJ1-4; D gene uncertain. The germline V gene encodes CDR1 SGHRS and CDR2 YFSETQ. Between the trimmed V and J ends, which lost 4 bases and 3 bases, there was a span of 13 bases. The CDR3 sequence is 15 residues long. The CDR3 nucleotides read TGCGCCAGCAGCCTACACCGGACTTCTAATGAAAAACTGTTTTTT. Translating it yields CASSLHRTSNEKLFF.

The V and J genes are TRBV5-1 and TRBJ2-1; a possible D gene is TRBD2 (6 bases). Germline CDR1 and CDR2: SGHRS and YFSETQ. V lost 4 bases to trimming and J lost 5 bases, with 16 bases between them. This CDR3 is 15 amino acids long. Here the CDR3 reads CASSPGGTNHNEQFF. The CDR3, as DNA: TGCGCCAGCAGCCCGGGCGGGACCAACCACAATGAGCAGTTCTTC.

The CDR3 sequence: CASSGPGTGDDEQYF. The CDR3 DNA follows: TGCGCCAGCAGCGGGCCCGGGACAGGGGACGATGAGCAGTACTTC. V is TRBV5-1 and J is TRBJ2-5, with 10 positions matching TRBD1. The CDR3 runs to 15 residues. Losses at the gene ends were 4 bases for V and 11 bases for J; bases not matched to a gene: 14. CDR1 and CDR2 (germline): SGHRS, YFSETQ.

About this clonotype itself: At one end the junction does not follow the germline gene, possibly because of a read error. The V call is TRBV4-1, the J call TRBJ2-3; TRBD2 aligns across 8 bases. Germline V gene data show CDR1 as MGHRA and CDR2 as YSYEKL. The CDR3 loop spans 18 amino acids. The CDR3 is CASSPREGPYISTDTQYF. The CDR3 coding sequence is TGCGCCAGCAGCCCCCGGGAGGGACCTTATATTAGCACAGACACGCAGTATTTT.

This rearrangement joins TRBV11-2 to TRBJ2-3; the D gene is possibly TRBD2 (5 bases). Germline CDR1 reads SGHAT; CDR2 reads FQNNGV. The V end was cut by 1 base, the J end by 5 bases, with 16 bases between. This CDR3 is 16 amino acids long. CDR3 nucleotide sequence: TGTGCCAGCAGCTTAGGCGGCGGAGGAGTCTTAGATACGCAGTATTTT. Its protein product is CASSLGGGGVLDTQYF.

The rearrangement joins TRBV7-3 to TRBJ2-1, with TRBD2 identical over 10 bases. Germline CDR1 is SGHTA and CDR2 is FQGTGA. CDR3 length: 14 residues. V trimming: 1 base; J trimming: 10 bases; junction bases outside the gene matches: 4. CDR3 DNA: TGTGCCAGCAGCTTAAATAGCGGGGGGCCCGAGCAGTTCTTC. Encoded protein: CASSLNSGGPEQFF. The full variable domain, rest sourced from reference TRBV7-3 and TRBJ2-1, is GAGVSQTPSNKVTEKGKYVELRCDPISGHTALYWYRQSLGQGPEFLIYFQGTGAADDSGLPNDRFFAVRPEGSVSTLKIQRTERGDSAVYLCASSLNSGGPEQFFGPGTRLTVL.

This clonotype was picked up a small number of times. The chain links TRBV20-1 to TRBJ1-1; D perhaps matches TRBD1 (6 bases). CDR1 DFQATT and CDR2 SNEGSKA come from the germline V gene (reference sequence). There are 15 residues in the CDR3. Trimming removed 5 bases at V and 6 bases at J, with 22 bases between. This chain's CDR3 is CSASRSTGFSPEAFF. DNA for the CDR3: TGCAGTGCTTCCCGGTCAACAGGGTTCAGTCCTGAAGCTTTCTTT.

Many counts were recorded for this clonotype. The chain joins TRBV12-3 or TRBV12-4 to TRBJ2-7; D is unresolved. The CDR3 covers 13 residues. The ends were cut back, 6 bases at V and 2 bases at J, with 11 bases in the middle. CDR3: CASSLGSPYEQYF. CDR3 nucleotide sequence: TGTGCCAGCAGCTTGGGTAGTCCCTACGAGCAGTACTTC.

This clonotype showed up just a few times. V gene TRBV7-8 combines with J gene TRBJ2-1; TRBD2 is a possible D gene (6 bases). This CDR3 comprises 15 residues. V gave up 5 bases and J gave up 2 bases, with 13 bases separating them. The germline CDR1 and CDR2 sequences are SGHVS and FQNEAQ. CDR3 DNA: TGTGCCAGCAGCCCAGCTACGGGAGCCTACAATGAGCAGTTCTTC. Its translation is CASSPATGAYNEQFF.

The V and J genes are TRBV29-1 and TRBJ1-1, with D hard to call. Germline assignment: CDR1 SQVTM and CDR2 ANQGSEA. The CDR3 covers 13 residues. Deletions cut 1 base from V and 2 bases from J, with 8 bases between. CDR3 residues: CSVEAQSNTEAFF. The CDR3 DNA reads as TGCAGCGTTGAAGCCCAGAGTAACACTGAAGCTTTCTTT.

CDR3 sequence: CASSWGRATGELFF. CDR3 in DNA: TGTGCCAGCAGCTGGGGCAGGGCCACCGGGGAGCTGTTTTTT. J is TRBJ2-2 and V is TRBV7-2; tentatively, D is TRBD1 (5 bases). The germline V gene has CDR1 SGHTA and CDR2 FQGNSA. The CDR3 is made up of 14 amino acids. Trimming cost V 4 bases and J 4 bases, with 10 bases left between them.

The chain links TRBV7-8 to TRBJ2-5; 8 nucleotides agree with TRBD2. The ends lost 6 bases at V and 0 bases at J; junction bases unmatched: 6. The CDR3 totals 15 residues. Germline lookup yields CDR1 SGHVS and CDR2 FQNEAQ. As DNA, the CDR3 is TGTGCCAGCAGTCACACTAGCGGTTACCAAGAGACCCAGTACTTC. Its protein product is CASSHTSGYQETQYF.

J is TRBJ1-2 and V is TRBV25-1; D remains unclear. Germline V gives CDR1 MGHDK, CDR2 SYGVNS. CDR3 length: 14 amino acids. Trimming left V 0 bases short and J 8 bases short, with 13 bases between. CDR3 loop: CASSEYLWRGGYTF. The DNA of the CDR3 is TGTGCCAGCAGTGAATATCTCTGGCGCGGGGGCTACACCTTC.

This chain links TRBV4-1 with TRBJ1-3, with D maybe TRBD1 (5 bases). The germline gives CDR1 MGHRA, CDR2 YSYEKL. With 1 base removed from V and 2 bases from J, the gap between germline ends came to 12 bases. This CDR3 has 16 amino acids. CDR3 coding DNA: TGCGCCAGCAGCCAAGCGGGGGTAGAAGCTGGAAACACCATATATTTT. Translating it yields CASSQAGVEAGNTIYF.

This clonotype turned up a few times. CDR3 residues: CASRSRRDSNQPQHF. The CDR3 DNA sequence: TGTGCCAGCAGGTCTCGGAGGGATAGCAATCAGCCCCAGCATTTT. The chain uses TRBV2 and TRBJ1-5; D is uncertain. Trimming stripped 6 bases from V and 0 bases from J, with 12 bases between. The CDR3 length is 15 residues. CDR1 SNHLY and CDR2 FYNNEI come from the germline V gene.

This clonotype has a handful of counts. The rearrangement uses TRBV29-1 and TRBJ1-2; 7 nucleotides align to TRBD1. The CDR3 extends over 13 amino acids. Trimming took 7 bases from V and 2 from J; bases not matched to a gene: 7. CDR1 SQVTM and CDR2 ANQGSEA come from the germline V gene. This chain's CDR3 is CSDATGSNYGYTF. The CDR3 DNA follows: TGCAGCGACGCGACAGGGTCGAACTATGGCTACACCTTC.

This chain connects TRBV2 to TRBJ1-5, with 9 bases aligning to TRBD1. Looked up from germline, CDR1 is SNHLY and CDR2 is FYNNEI. V shed 6 bases, J shed 0 bases, and the junction held 6 bases outside the gene matches. This CDR3 is 16 amino acids long. The chain's CDR3 is CASSTRDRASNQPQHF. The CDR3 nucleotides read TGTGCCAGCAGCACCCGGGACAGGGCTAGCAATCAGCCCCAGCATTTT. Based on the CDR3 plus reference TRBV2 and TRBJ1-5, the full variable domain is EPEVTQTPSHQVTQMGQEVILRCVPISNHLYFYWYRQILGQKVEFLVSFYNNEISEKSEIFDDQFSVERPDGSNFTLKIRSTKLEDSAMYFCASSTRDRASNQPQHFGDGTRLSIL.

The chain has TRBV11-2 and TRBJ2-3; D might be TRBD2 (6 bases). Trimming pared 2 bases from V and 3 bases from J, leaving 12 bases between. Germline-derived CDR1 and CDR2 are SGHAT and FQNNGV. The CDR3 totals 15 residues. The CDR3 protein is CASSLSSVGTDTQYF. DNA of the CDR3: TGTGCCAGCAGCTTATCTAGCGTCGGTACAGATACGCAGTATTTT.

V usage is TRBV20-1 and J usage is TRBJ1-6; 11 bases align to TRBD1. The CDR3 consists of 15 residues. J gave up 2 bases and V 5 bases, and 2 bases lay outside the gene matches. The germline CDR1 and CDR2 sequences are DFQATT and SNEGSKA (reference sequence). CDR3 bases: TGCAGTGCTGGGACAGGGGGAGCCTATAATTCACCCCTCCACTTT. Residues: CSAGTGGAYNSPLHF.

The chain's CDR3 is CSAAGTGAHVNSYNSPLHF. The CDR3 coding sequence is TGCAGTGCGGCAGGAACAGGGGCTCACGTAAACTCCTATAATTCACCCCTCCACTTT. The chain employs TRBV20-1 and TRBJ1-6; TRBD1 agrees at 7 bases. Unmatched junction bases numbered 17, after V lost 6 bases and J lost 0 bases. The germline gives CDR1 DFQATT, CDR2 SNEGSKA (reference sequence). This CDR3 is 19 amino acids long.

The chain joins TRBV4-2 to TRBJ2-6; TRBD1 aligns across 7 bases. The CDR3 contains 16 residues. With V trimmed by 4 bases and J by 4 bases, 7 bases remained unmatched. The germline V gene encodes CDR1 LGHNA and CDR2 YNFKEQ. The CDR3 region has the DNA TGTGCCAGCAGCCTAGCGACAGGGACCGGGGCCAACGTCCTGACTTTC. This gives the protein CASSLATGTGANVLTF.

This clonotype was counted only a few times. CDR3 protein: CASSERGQYF. In nucleotides, the CDR3 is TGTGCCAGCAGTGAAAGAGGGCAGTACTTC. The chain recombines TRBV6-1 with TRBJ2-4, with a weak D call TRBD2 (5 bases). Germline-derived CDR1 and CDR2 are MNHNS and SASEGT. The germline V and J ends were trimmed by 2 bases and 13 bases, with 6 bases remaining between them. This CDR3 is 10 amino acids long.

This clonotype was picked up a small number of times. V gene TRBV5-6 combines with J gene TRBJ2-1, with a tentative D call TRBD2 (6 bases). Germline V gene sequence: CDR1 SGHDT, CDR2 YYEEEE. The CDR3 is 16 residues long. V lost 2 bases, J lost 0 bases, and 12 bases lay in between. In DNA, the CDR3 is TGTGCCAGCAGCTTCAGGGACGGGAGCTCCTACAATGAGCAGTTCTTC. Amino acids: CASSFRDGSSYNEQFF.